Described below is a single T cell receptor beta chain sequence and its context. The entry originates in a study of Ad26.COV2.S vaccination and SARS-CoV-2 variants. The data were produced by immunoSEQ multiplex PCR, yet TCRdb's version contains in-frame clones alone and is incomplete. The profile shows more than 300,000 clones, approximately 86% of them singletons. The treatment here: approximately 18 received Ad26.COV2.S at low or high dose, single or two shots; roughly five received placebo; per-sample allocation not given. Specimens were obtained on day 63 following the first vaccine or placebo injection. This material consisted of peripheral blood, taken in a trial of Ad26.COV2.S vaccine versus placebo. The sequence was obtained from a person between 18 and 65 years old who received the Ad26.COV2.S COVID-19 vaccine or a placebo.

CDR3 protein: CASSRPGPPQKLFF. The CDR3 DNA reads TGTGCCAGCAGCCGTCCGGGCCCCCCGCAAAAACTGTTTTTT. This chain links TRBV5-5 with TRBJ1-4; D ambiguous. CDR1 is SGHKS, CDR2 YYEKEE, per germline (reference sequence). This CDR3 contains 14 residues. Trimming stripped 4 bases from V and 9 bases from J, with 16 bases between. Using reference TRBV5-5 and TRBJ1-4 for the parts outside the CDR3, the full variable domain is DAGVTQSPTHLIKTRGQQVTLRCSPISGHKSVSWYQQVLGQGPQFIFQYYEKEERGRGNFPDRFSARQFPNYSSELNVNALLLGDSALYLCASSRPGPPQKLFFGSGTQLSVL.